This T cell receptor (beta chain) was sequenced during a study of control samples from healthy donors and cancer patients (dated by TCRdb to the early 2020s). From the cysteine through the phenylalanine, the CDR3 covers 15 amino acids. Only the CDR3 DNA is retained, 45 bases long and in frame from the first base. A distance of 14 bases separates the germline ends of V and J, which lose 5 bases and 3 bases respectively. Reading the germline V gene (reference sequence) gives CDR1 MNHEY and CDR2 SMNVEV. On this clone: No cognate antigen has been identified for it. Base-call qualities are not available, and no considerably larger clone is one nucleotide away.

The library relied on the immunoSEQ multiplex PCR assay. In TCRdb, the immuneACCESS table is reduced to in-frame sequences with V and J assigned. These tables do not hold every clone; where another copy was compared, an unresolved V gene accounts for under half, and the others remain unexplained. The sample yields over 100,000 clones; about 91% were counted once. Less than 3.5% of the sample rests with the top ten. The chain was built from TRBV27 and TRBJ1-5; no D segment can be confidently identified. This TCR came from a man between 40 and 49 years old in good health. Specimen: blood. CDR3 region: CASSPPGQYNQPQHF. At the DNA level, the sequence is TGTGCCAGCAGTCCGCCCGGGCAGTACAATCAGCCCCAGCATTTT.